This section outlines one T cell receptor (beta chain) sequence together with its context. Its antigen target is currently unknown. One base away there is no much larger clone; base qualities are not given. The immunoSEQ Assay, a bias-controlled multiplex PCR, was used to amplify TCRbeta CDR3 regions from genomic DNA. On the authors' methods: The number of nucleated cells in each sample was estimated by amplification of reference gene primers within the assay. To quantify the absolute abundance of each unique TCRbeta CDR3 rearrangement, sequence reads were collapsed and filtered. Productive Simpson clonality was computed per sample as the square root of Simpson's diversity index over productive rearrangements. TCRdb carries this immuneACCESS record with in-frame sequences only. Its versions omit some clonotypes, under half of them owing to an unresolved V gene in the studies checked, with the rest unexplained. That table furnishes V, J and clone size, whereas the DNA furnished D and trimming. The sample includes about 250,000 clones, with around 90% observed a single time. The ten largest account for under 4% of the sample.

These data are taken from a study of blood T cell repertoires in COVID-19 (dated by TCRdb to 2020 to 2021). General notes on the study: The collaborator samples originated in the United States, Italy and Spain and spanned the acute and convalescent phases of COVID-19. The prospective study material was composed of cDNA or gDNA derived from T cells, B-cell-depleted T cells, or PBMCs. Subjects who had been exposed to COVID-19, were actively infected with it, or had recovered from it provided the deeply sampled blood TCRbeta repertoires that made up the dataset. The repertoires were made available in a free public database intended to serve as a resource for research on the immune response to SARS-CoV-2. The samples were drawn from two sources: the first 160 participants of the ongoing ImmuneRACE study, and 1,254 subjects contributed by 6 global collaborators. The sample metadata nearly always contained a de-identified subject ID, COVID-19 status, age in years and sex. Where HLA class I and class II types were available, the types were taken from metadata supplied by the sample provider, not from assay-based typing. Beyond this particular receptor, the publication reports: How much clinical and demographic metadata was included differed by source and by participant, and the metadata was provided uncurated.

Each collaborating institution followed its own protocols to collect whole blood in K2EDTA tubes. For TCRbeta analysis, collaborators shipped samples in one of three forms: frozen whole blood, isolated PBMCs, or DNA extracted from either of those sample types. A distance of 14 bases separates the germline ends of V and J, which lose 1 base and 11 bases respectively. Reading the germline V gene gives CDR1 MDHEN and CDR2 SYDVKM. The CDR3, from cysteine to phenylalanine, totals 14 residues. Only the CDR3 part of the read is kept: 42 bases, read in frame from the first base. The rearranged chain carries TRBV28 and TRBJ2-2, and perhaps TRBD1 as D gene, on 6 matching bases. The sequencing input was peripheral blood. The sequence was obtained from a young man with active or convalescent COVID-19. The CDR3 region: CASSLFIKQGELFF. The DNA sequence is TGTGCCAGCAGTTTATTTATTAAACAGGGCGAGCTGTTTTTT.